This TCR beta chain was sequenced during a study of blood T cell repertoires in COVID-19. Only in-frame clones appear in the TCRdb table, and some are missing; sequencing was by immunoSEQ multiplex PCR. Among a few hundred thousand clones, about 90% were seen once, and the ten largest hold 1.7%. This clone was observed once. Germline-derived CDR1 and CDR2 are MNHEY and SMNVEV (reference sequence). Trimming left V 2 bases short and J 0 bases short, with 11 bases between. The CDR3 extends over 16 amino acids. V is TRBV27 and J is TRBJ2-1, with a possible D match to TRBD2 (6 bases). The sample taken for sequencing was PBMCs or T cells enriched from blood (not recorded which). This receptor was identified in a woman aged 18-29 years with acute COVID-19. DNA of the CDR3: TGTGCCAGCAGTTTACACGGGAGAGGCTCCTACAATGAGCAGTTCTTC. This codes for CASSLHGRGSYNEQFF.